This T cell receptor (beta chain) was obtained from a study of shared clonotypes between healthy human individuals. General study results and limits: Clonotype sharing among donors was thought likely to change with sequencing depth.

Unsorted PBMC replicate PCRs drew on 300 ng DNA, representing 30,000 to 35,000 T cell genomes. Sequencing was performed with immunoSEQ multiplex PCR; in TCRdb, only in-frame clones are kept and a portion is missing. The sample shows roughly 500,000 clones, 79% of them seen only once. It was some 96 million PBMCs that unsorted samples used for genomic DNA. The V gene's germline CDR1 is LGHNA and CDR2 YNFKEQ. CDR3 size: 15 residues. The ends lost 1 base at V and 7 bases at J; junction bases unmatched: 2. This clone was seen repeatedly, ten times or more. Its target is not known. This TCR was sampled from a woman in her 40s in good health. Some clones in this sample may be carry-over from other donors' samples. The sequencing sample was made of PBMCs. V is TRBV4-2 and J is TRBJ2-3; TRBD2 aligns across 13 bases. DNA for the CDR3: TGTGCCAGCAGCCAAGGGACTAGCGGGAGAAATACGCAGTATTTT. It is translated as CASSQGTSGRNTQYF.